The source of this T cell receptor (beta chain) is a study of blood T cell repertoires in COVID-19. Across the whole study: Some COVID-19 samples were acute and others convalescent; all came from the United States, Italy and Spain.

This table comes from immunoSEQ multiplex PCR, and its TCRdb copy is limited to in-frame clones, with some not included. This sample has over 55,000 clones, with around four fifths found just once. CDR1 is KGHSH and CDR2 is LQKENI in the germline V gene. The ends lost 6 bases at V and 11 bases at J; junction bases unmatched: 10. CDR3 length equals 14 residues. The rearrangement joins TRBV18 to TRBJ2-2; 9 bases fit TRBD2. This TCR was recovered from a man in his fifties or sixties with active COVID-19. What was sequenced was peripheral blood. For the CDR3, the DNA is TGTGCCAGCTCCCTGGCTAGCGGGAACCTAGAGCTGTTTTTT. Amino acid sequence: CASSLASGNLELFF.